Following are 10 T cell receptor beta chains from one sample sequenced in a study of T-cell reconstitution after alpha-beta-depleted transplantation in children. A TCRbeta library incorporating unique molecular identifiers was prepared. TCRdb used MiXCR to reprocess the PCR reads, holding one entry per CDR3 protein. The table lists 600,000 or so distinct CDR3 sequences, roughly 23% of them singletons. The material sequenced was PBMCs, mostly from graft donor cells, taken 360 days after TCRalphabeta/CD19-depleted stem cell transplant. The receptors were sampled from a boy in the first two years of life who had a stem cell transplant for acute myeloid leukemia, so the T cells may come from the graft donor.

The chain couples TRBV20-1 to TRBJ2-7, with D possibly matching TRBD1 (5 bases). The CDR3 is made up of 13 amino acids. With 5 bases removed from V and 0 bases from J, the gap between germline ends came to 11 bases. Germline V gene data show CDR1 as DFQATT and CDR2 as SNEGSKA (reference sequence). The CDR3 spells CSAPDTNSYEQYF. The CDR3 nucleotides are TGCAGTGCTCCGGACACTAACTCCTACGAGCAGTACTTC.

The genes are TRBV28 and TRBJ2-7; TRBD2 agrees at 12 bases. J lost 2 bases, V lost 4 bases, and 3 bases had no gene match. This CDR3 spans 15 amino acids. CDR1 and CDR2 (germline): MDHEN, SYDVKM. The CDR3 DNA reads TGTGCCAGCAGTTCTCGACTAGCGGGGGCCTACGAGCAGTACTTC. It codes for CASSSRLAGAYEQYF.

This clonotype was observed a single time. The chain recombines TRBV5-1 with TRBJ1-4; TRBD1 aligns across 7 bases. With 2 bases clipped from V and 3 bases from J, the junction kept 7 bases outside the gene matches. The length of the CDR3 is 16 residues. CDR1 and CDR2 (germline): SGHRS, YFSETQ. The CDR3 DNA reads TGCGCCAGCAGCTTCGGGGACAGTCGGTCTAATGAAAAACTGTTTTTT. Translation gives CASSFGDSRSNEKLFF.

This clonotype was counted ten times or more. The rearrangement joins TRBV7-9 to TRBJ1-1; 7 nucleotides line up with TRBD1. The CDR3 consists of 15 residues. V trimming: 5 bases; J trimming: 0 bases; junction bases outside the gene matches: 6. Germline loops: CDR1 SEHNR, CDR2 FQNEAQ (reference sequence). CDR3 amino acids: CASSGRGQLNTEAFF. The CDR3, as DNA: TGTGCCAGCAGCGGACGGGGACAGTTGAACACTGAAGCTTTCTTT.

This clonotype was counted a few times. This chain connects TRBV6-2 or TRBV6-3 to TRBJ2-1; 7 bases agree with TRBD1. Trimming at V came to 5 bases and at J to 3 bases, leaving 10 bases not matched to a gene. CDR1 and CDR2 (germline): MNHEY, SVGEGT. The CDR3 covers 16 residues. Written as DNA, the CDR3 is TGTGCCAGCAGTGCCTCCGGGACAGCGATCTACAATGAGCAGTTCTTC. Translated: CASSASGTAIYNEQFF.

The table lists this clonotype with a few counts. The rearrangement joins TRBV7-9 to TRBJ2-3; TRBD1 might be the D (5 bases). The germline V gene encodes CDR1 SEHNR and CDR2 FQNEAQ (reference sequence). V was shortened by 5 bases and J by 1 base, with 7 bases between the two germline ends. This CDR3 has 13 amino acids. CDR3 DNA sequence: TGTGCCAGCAGCACGACAGGCACAGATACGCAGTATTTT. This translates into CASSTTGTDTQYF.

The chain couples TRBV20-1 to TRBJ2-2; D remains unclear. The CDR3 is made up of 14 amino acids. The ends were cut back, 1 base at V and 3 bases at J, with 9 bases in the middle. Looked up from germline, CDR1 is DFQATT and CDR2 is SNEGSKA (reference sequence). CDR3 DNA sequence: TGCAGTGCTAGAGGCGGCTTTGACACCGGGGAGCTGTTTTTT. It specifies CSARGGFDTGELFF.

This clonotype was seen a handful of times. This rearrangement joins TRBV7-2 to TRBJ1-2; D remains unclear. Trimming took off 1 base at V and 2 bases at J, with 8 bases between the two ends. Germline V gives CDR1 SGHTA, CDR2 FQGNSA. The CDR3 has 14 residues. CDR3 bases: TGTGCCAGCAGCTTAGTTCCAGACAACTATGGCTACACCTTC. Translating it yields CASSLVPDNYGYTF.

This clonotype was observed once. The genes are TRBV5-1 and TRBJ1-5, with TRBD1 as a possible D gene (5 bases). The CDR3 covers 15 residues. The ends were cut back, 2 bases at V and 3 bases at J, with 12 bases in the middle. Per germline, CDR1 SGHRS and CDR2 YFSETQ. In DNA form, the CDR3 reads TGCGCCAGCAGCTTAAGTGCGGGGGACAATCAGCCCCAGCATTTT. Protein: CASSLSAGDNQPQHF.

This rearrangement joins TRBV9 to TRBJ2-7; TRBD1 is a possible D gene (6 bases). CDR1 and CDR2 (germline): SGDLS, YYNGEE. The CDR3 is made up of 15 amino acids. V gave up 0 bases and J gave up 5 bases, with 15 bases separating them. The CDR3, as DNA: TGTGCCAGCAGCGTAGCGGGCAGGGGAAAGGACGAGCAGTACTTC. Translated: CASSVAGRGKDEQYF.